Listed here is a single T cell receptor beta chain. Its antigen remains unidentified. Healthy and HIV-negative, the adult donors had no recent acute infections or vaccinations. The V and J ends lost 6 bases and 2 bases respectively, with 17 bases between them. CDR1 SGHRS and CDR2 YFSETQ come from the germline V gene. CDR3 size: 15 residues. The data were produced by immunoSEQ multiplex PCR, yet TCRdb's version contains in-frame clones alone and is incomplete. The data contain hundreds of thousands of clones, 90% to 96% of them singletons. The source of the sample is a study of shared clonotypes between healthy human individuals. Whole-study results and caveats: A generally larger estimated richness was seen in naive subsets than in memory subsets.

The V gene is TRBV5-1, the J gene TRBJ2-5, with D possibly called TRBD1 or TRBD2 (6 bases each). Input material: naive CD4+ T cells sorted from blood. Subset noted: CD45RA+ positively selected. The clonotype comes from a young woman in good health. This chain's CDR3 is CASNLGGGRQETQYF. CDR3 DNA: TGCGCCAGCAACCTTGGAGGGGGTCGGCAAGAGACCCAGTACTTC.